One and the same sample provided the 28 T cell receptor beta chains below, sequenced in a study of regulatory T cells in long-lasting Graves disease. CDR3 regions were amplified by Arm-PCR using iRepertoire HTBI primers to build TCR beta libraries. TCRdb processed the multiplex PCR reads anew with MiXCR; each CDR3 protein has one entry. The sample carries hundreds of thousands of distinct CDR3 sequences, roughly 15% recorded once. Time point of the sample: newly diagnosed GD, antithyroid drugs for less than 3 months. Construction of the TCR library relied on RNA isolated from PBMCs. The same sample was also used in a study of T cells in Graves' hyperthyroidism and ophthalmopathy.

Sequenced here: peripheral blood mononuclear cells (PBMCs), sampled at new diagnosis, from a patient treated with antithyroid drugs. The receptors here all came from a woman aged 25 to 45 with Graves disease.

This clonotype was observed at least ten times. The chain has TRBV4-1 and TRBJ2-7; the D gene could be TRBD1 or TRBD2 (6 bases each). The CDR3 is 15 residues long. Germline V gives CDR1 MGHRA, CDR2 YSYEKL. V was pared by 1 base and J by 6 bases, with 16 bases between. The CDR3 nucleotides are TGCGCCAGCAGCCAAGGGGGGGACACAGTCCTCGAGCAGTACTTC. Encoded protein: CASSQGGDTVLEQYF.

This clonotype was seen ten or more times. V usage is TRBV28 and J usage is TRBJ2-5; tentatively, D is TRBD2 (5 bases). Germline-derived CDR1 and CDR2 are MDHEN and SYDVKM. Trimming removed 7 bases from V and 5 bases from J, with 11 bases in between. CDR3 length equals 12 residues. The CDR3, as DNA: TGTGCCAGCACCTCGGGCGGGGAGACCCAGTACTTC. Translating gives CASTSGGETQYF.

This chain connects TRBV10-3 to TRBJ1-6; 9 bases are a match to TRBD1. Germline V gene data show CDR1 as ENHRY and CDR2 as SYGVKD. The V segment lost 6 bases and the J segment 8 bases; nucleotides outside the gene matches: 5. The CDR3 extends over 14 amino acids. The CDR3 region has the DNA TGTGCCATCAGGGGGACAGGGAAACATTCACCCCTCCACTTT. It codes for CAIRGTGKHSPLHF.

This clonotype was seen a handful of times. V gene TRBV30 combines with J gene TRBJ2-3; no reliable D call. This CDR3 spans 15 amino acids. Germline CDR1 GTSNPN, CDR2 SVGIG (reference sequence). Between the trimmed V and J ends, which lost 0 bases and 2 bases, there was a span of 12 bases. CDR3 amino acids: CAWSVGSTTTDTQYF. The CDR3 DNA reads TGTGCCTGGAGTGTTGGCAGCACAACCACAGATACGCAGTATTTT.

This clonotype was seen many times. The rearrangement uses TRBV16 and TRBJ1-1, with no clear D. This CDR3 contains 14 residues. The ends were cut back, 1 base at V and 1 base at J, with 7 bases in the middle. Germline-derived CDR1 and CDR2 are KGHSY and FQNENV. DNA for the CDR3: TGTGCCAGCAGCCAATTCCGGGGGAACACTGAAGCTTTCTTT. Its translation is CASSQFRGNTEAFF.

This clonotype was seen a few times. The chain is built from TRBV7-9 and TRBJ2-7; a possible D gene is TRBD2 (5 bases). CDR1 is SEHNR and CDR2 is FQNEAQ in the germline V gene (reference sequence). CDR3 length: 13 amino acids. The germline V and J ends were trimmed by 1 base and 5 bases, with 9 bases remaining between them. For the CDR3, the DNA is TGTGCCAGCAGCTTAGACAGCGGCCACGAGCAGTACTTC. This encodes CASSLDSGHEQYF.

The chain employs TRBV4-1 and TRBJ1-1; 11 bases agree with TRBD1. V shed 4 bases and J 8 bases; nucleotides not matched to a gene: 6. The CDR3 is 14 amino acids. From germline, CDR1 is MGHRA and CDR2 YSYEKL. The CDR3 region has the DNA TGCGCCAGCAGCCCCGGACAGGGGGCAAGGGAAGCTTTCTTT. Its protein product is CASSPGQGAREAFF.

The chain links TRBV11-1 to TRBJ1-6, with 11 bases aligning to TRBD1. This CDR3 contains 15 residues. V dropped 3 bases and J dropped 9; count of bases not matched to a gene: 4. Germline values: CDR1 SGHAT, CDR2 FQDESV (reference sequence). The CDR3 here is CASSLGQGDGSPLHF. The CDR3, as DNA: TGTGCCAGCAGCTTGGGACAGGGGGACGGTTCACCCCTCCACTTT. The full variable domain, in which reference TRBV11-1 and TRBJ1-6 provide the parts outside the CDR3, is EAEVAQSPRYKITEKSQAVAFWCDPISGHATLYWYRQILGQGPELLVQFQDESVVDDSQLPKDRFSAERLKGVDSTLKIQPAELGDSAMYLCASSLGQGDGSPLHFGNGTRLTVT.

The table lists this clonotype with many counts. The chain joins TRBV2 to TRBJ2-3, with D perhaps TRBD2 (6 bases). CDR1 SNHLY and CDR2 FYNNEI come from the germline V gene. CDR3 length equals 15 residues. Trimming took 5 bases from V and 0 from J, leaving 12 bases between them. Here the CDR3 reads CASSLRRESTDTQYF. For the CDR3, the DNA is TGTGCCAGCAGTTTACGGCGGGAAAGCACAGATACGCAGTATTTT.

The chain employs TRBV4-1 and TRBJ1-4; no clear D gene. This CDR3 is built from 13 residues. CDR1 is MGHRA and CDR2 is YSYEKL in the germline V gene. V lost 0 bases and J lost 11, with 10 bases in between. CDR3 nucleotide sequence: TGCGCCAGCAGCCAAGATAGGGTAGGGAAACTGTTTTTT. Translation: CASSQDRVGKLFF.

This clonotype showed up many times. This chain uses TRBV7-3 with TRBJ2-3; 7 bases match TRBD1. The CDR3 covers 15 residues. The germline V gene encodes CDR1 SGHTA and CDR2 FQGTGA. V was pared by 2 bases and J by 1 base, with 3 bases of the junction left unmatched. The CDR3 sequence: CASSLWGQRTDTQYF. The CDR3 nucleotides are TGTGCCAGCAGCTTATGGGGACAGCGCACAGATACGCAGTATTTT. The variable domain in full, completed from reference TRBV7-3 and TRBJ2-3, reads GAGVSQTPSNKVTEKGKYVELRCDPISGHTALYWYRQSLGQGPEFLIYFQGTGAADDSGLPNDRFFAVRPEGSVSTLKIQRTERGDSAVYLCASSLWGQRTDTQYFGPGTRLTVL.

The CDR3 spells CSEQRGSGAAFF. The CDR3 nucleotides are TGCAGCGAGCAGAGGGGGAGCGGGGCAGCTTTCTTT. This chain connects TRBV29-1 to TRBJ1-1, with D perhaps matching TRBD1 (6 bases). CDR3 size: 12 residues. Germline CDR1 SQVTM, CDR2 ANQGSEA. V lost 7 bases and J lost 10, with 19 bases in between.

This clonotype was picked up many times. This sequence joins TRBV10-3 and TRBJ1-4; D is possibly TRBD1 (5 bases). CDR1 is ENHRY and CDR2 is SYGVKD in the germline V gene. The V gene lost 3 bases and the J gene lost 14 bases, with 13 bases spanning the gap. This CDR3 has 12 residues. The CDR3 DNA sequence: TGTGCCATCAGTGAAGACAGTCTAAGGCTGTTTTTT. It specifies CAISEDSLRLFF.

This clonotype was counted at least ten times. The gene calls are TRBV7-2 and TRBJ2-7; D may be TRBD2 (6 bases). V lost 8 bases, J lost 3 bases, and 20 bases lay in between. This CDR3 region has 15 residues. Germline V gives CDR1 SGHTA, CDR2 FQGNSA. As DNA, the CDR3 is TGTGCCAGCGCCACCCGGGGAGCGGGTTTCTACGAGCAGTACTTC. Translated: CASATRGAGFYEQYF.

This chain connects TRBV9 to TRBJ1-2; D remains unclear. This CDR3 comprises 15 residues. CDR1 SGDLS and CDR2 YYNGEE come from the germline V gene. Deletions cut 0 bases from V and 2 bases from J, with 11 bases between. CDR3 in amino acids: CASSVAVARNYGYTF. CDR3 bases: TGTGCCAGCAGCGTAGCGGTGGCAAGGAACTATGGCTACACCTTC.

The chain uses TRBV7-9 and TRBJ1-1, with unresolved D. The V gene lost 3 bases and the J gene lost 0 bases, with 17 bases spanning the gap. The CDR3 has 17 amino acids. Germline lookup yields CDR1 SEHNR and CDR2 FQNEAQ (reference sequence). In DNA, the CDR3 is TGTGCCAGCAGCTTCGTTCGCTCCTCGAGTATGAACACTGAAGCTTTCTTT. Its translation is CASSFVRSSSMNTEAFF.

This clonotype was found many times. The J gene is TRBJ2-1, the V gene TRBV2; 13 positions agree with TRBD2. The junction had 5 bases not matched to a gene; V was cut back by 8 bases and J by 4 bases. The CDR3 spans 15 residues. CDR1 and CDR2 from the germline V gene are SNHLY and FYNNEI. CDR3 residues: CASQRGLAGYNEQFF. The CDR3 nucleotides read TGTGCCAGCCAGAGGGGACTAGCGGGGTACAATGAGCAGTTCTTC.

This clonotype was seen at least ten times. V is TRBV27 and J is TRBJ2-7; D call uncertain. The V gene lost 6 bases and the J gene lost 4 bases, with 13 bases spanning the gap. Germline CDR1 is MNHEY and CDR2 is SMNVEV (reference sequence). This CDR3 contains 13 residues. CDR3 residues: CASSNKNRYEQYF. DNA of the CDR3: TGTGCCAGCAGCAACAAGAACCGGTACGAGCAGTACTTC.

The chain combines TRBV29-1 with TRBJ2-3, with 10 nucleotides matching TRBD2. The CDR3 has 15 residues. V gave up 7 bases and J gave up 3 bases; unmatched junction bases: 10. Germline V gene lookup returns CDR1 SQVTM and CDR2 ANQGSEA. Written as DNA, the CDR3 is TGCAGCGCCTTCAGTCTAGCGGGAGATACAGATACGCAGTATTTT. Its protein is CSAFSLAGDTDTQYF.

This sequence joins TRBV19 and TRBJ2-5, with D tentatively TRBD2 (6 bases). V gave up 5 bases and J gave up 5 bases, with 18 bases separating them. The V gene's germline CDR1 is LNHDA and CDR2 SQIVND (reference sequence). The CDR3 length is 15 residues. The CDR3 region has the DNA TGTGCCAGTAGTTCCAGGAGGGCCGATAGGGAGACCCAGTACTTC. It encodes CASSSRRADRETQYF.

This clonotype was recorded many times. The rearrangement uses TRBV14 and TRBJ2-7; TRBD1 might be the D (5 bases). Trimming cost V 3 bases and J 8 bases, with 17 bases left between them. CDR1 and CDR2 (germline): SGHDN, FVKESK. There are 14 residues in the CDR3. CDR3 sequence: CASSQGLESTQQYF. In DNA form, the CDR3 reads TGTGCCAGCAGCCAGGGGCTAGAGAGCACCCAGCAGTACTTC.

This clonotype occurred many times. V usage is TRBV2 and J usage is TRBJ1-1; no firm D call. Trimming took 3 bases from V and 0 from J, leaving 5 bases between them. The CDR3 is made up of 13 amino acids. Germline CDR1 is SNHLY and CDR2 is FYNNEI. CDR3 loop: CASSDSLNTEAFF. The CDR3 DNA is TGTGCCAGCAGTGACAGCTTGAACACTGAAGCTTTCTTT.

This clonotype was found a few times. This may come from a read error, since a much larger clone is one base off. The chain links TRBV7-9 to TRBJ2-2, with TRBD1 as a possible D gene (7 bases). The CDR3 spans 16 residues. Germline V lookup: CDR1 SEHNR, CDR2 FQNEAQ (reference sequence). The CDR3 sequence: CASSPLGQHYTGGLFF. The CDR3 region has the DNA TGTGCCAGCAGCCCACTGGGACAGCACTACACCGGGGGGCTGTTTTTT. The whole variable domain, filled in from reference TRBV7-9 and TRBJ2-2, reads DTGVSQNPRHKITKRGQNVTFRCDPISEHNRLYWYRQTLGQGPEFLTYFQNEAQLEKSRLLSDRFSAERPKGSFSTLEIQRTEQGDSAMYLCASSPLGQHYTGGLFFGEGSRLTVL.

This clonotype has a count of ten or more. The rearrangement uses TRBV6-1 and TRBJ1-1; D uncertain. The CDR3 is 17 residues long. Trimming removed 4 bases from V and 0 bases from J, with 18 bases in between. Germline V gene sequence: CDR1 MNHNS, CDR2 SASEGT. The CDR3 coding sequence is TGTGCCAGCAGTGTAATGGTGGGGAGAAGTATGAACACTGAAGCTTTCTTT. This sequence encodes CASSVMVGRSMNTEAFF.

Comment on this clonotype: A single base separates this from a much larger clone, so it may be a read error. The CDR3 does not close with the conserved phenylalanine or tryptophan, likely indicating a read error. The DNA is left out, because the CDR3 cannot be placed on it with certainty; the CDR3 is given as TCRdb lists it. The chain links TRBV28 to TRBJ1-2; the D call TRBD1 from the table was never checked on the DNA. The length of the CDR3 is 13 amino acids, counting both ends. In germline, CDR1 is MDHEN, CDR2 SYDVKM. The CDR3 protein is CASSQLIEGTANL.

Ten or more counts support this clonotype. The chain has TRBV12-3 or TRBV12-4 and TRBJ1-6; 9 nucleotides agree with TRBD1. This CDR3 has 15 amino acids. The J segment lost 7 bases and the V segment lost 4 bases, leaving 5 bases of the junction unmatched. CDR3: CASSSSGQGNSPLHF. For the CDR3, the DNA is TGTGCCAGCAGTTCGTCGGGACAGGGAAATTCACCCCTCCACTTT.

Details on this clonotype: At one end the junction does not follow the germline gene, possibly because of a read error. The CDR3 is CASSLGTLGTDTQYF. CDR3 in DNA: TGTGCTAGCAGCTTAGGGACCTTAGGAACAGATACGCAGTATTTT. This sequence joins TRBV7-7 and TRBJ2-3; TRBD1 or TRBD2 may be the D gene (5 bases each). Germline assignment: CDR1 SSHAT and CDR2 FNYEAQ (reference sequence). CDR3 length equals 15 residues.

This clonotype came up many times. The genes are TRBV19 and TRBJ2-1; the D gene is possibly TRBD1 (5 bases). Germline values: CDR1 LNHDA, CDR2 SQIVND (reference sequence). The CDR3 length is 16 residues. V was pared by 0 bases and J by 4 bases, with 13 bases between. The DNA of the CDR3 is TGTGCCAGTAGTATAGATGGGGCCTCGGAATACAATGAGCAGTTCTTC. Encoded protein: CASSIDGASEYNEQFF.